This T cell receptor beta chain derives from a study of follicular helper T cells after annual influenza vaccination (dated by TCRdb to about 2017). Background on the whole study: Blood was drawn on days 0, 7 and 28 after each seasonal influenza vaccination. To study recall of cTfh clones, some subjects were followed across successive annual vaccinations spanning the 2013-2014, 2014-2015 and 2015-2016 seasons. One week after vaccination, a second recruited cohort of roughly 12 subjects (Table S1) displayed a similar ICOS+CD38+ cTfh response. Multi-year samples were available from six subjects, with four subjects covering two vaccination seasons and two subjects covering three seasons. The 2013-2014 samples were cryopreserved, while the 2015 samples were processed right after collection.

Trimming takes 6 bases off V and 1 base off J; junction bases not matched to a gene: 9. The cysteine opens and the phenylalanine closes a CDR3 of 18 amino acids. The CDR3 DNA has 54 bases and is translated from base 1. Via the germline V gene, CDR1 is SNHLY and CDR2 FYNNEI. The receptor library was made with the immunoSEQ multiplex PCR assay. Adaptive Biotechnologies carried out TCRB amplification, library preparation, sequencing and preliminary bioinformatics at Survey level resolution. For TCRB sequencing, genomic DNA from sorted cTfh populations was amplified by multiplex PCR. The authors' pipeline ran thus. Clonality was calculated in R as 1 minus normalized Shannon entropy, and the Gini index was computed with the R package ineq. The overlap score was defined as the summed counts of shared sequences divided by the total counts of all sequences in both compared samples. Fisher's exact test, with an assumed theoretical repertoire of 10^7 TCRB sequences, was used to assess the significance of shared clonotypes. As stored in TCRdb, this immuneACCESS dataset retains in-frame rearrangements with V and J assigned. A fraction of the clones does not appear; measured against another copy, unresolved V genes explain less than half of the discrepancy, and the remainder lacks a known reason. The V and J calls and clone size come from that table; D and trimming were worked out from the DNA. A total of thousands of clones appear in this sample, approximately 88% of them only once. The ten largest clones add up to around 2.5% of the sample.

The full study reports these points: Day 7 ICOS+CD38+ clones were most often found later in ICOS-CD38- cTfh, suggesting that subset may serve as a memory reservoir. A recurrent oligoclonal ICOS+CD38+ cTfh response containing tetramer and AIM influenza-specific clonotypes was recalled by successive annual vaccinations. Only about 9-22% of analyzed cells yielded productive TCRB sequences, so sampling of rare clonotypes was not possible. ICOS+CD38+ cTfh clonality correlated with the frequency of that population, and its change correlated with the change in circulating plasmablast frequency.

The sample's time point label, decoded: 2015-2016 season, 7 days after influenza vaccination. Seasonal inactivated influenza vaccine (Fluvarix) was administered to adults, and sorted blood CD4 subsets were tracked by TCRB sequencing before and after vaccination. To be eligible, subjects had to live in the community and must not have received influenza vaccine in the previous 6 months. Influenza vaccine contraindications, substance abuse, HIV/AIDS, active malignancy, immunomodulatory medication and active illness such as respiratory infection were included among the exclusion criteria. Between roughly 40 and 110 mL of blood was sampled per time point. Circulating Tfh were defined as non-naive CD4+CXCR5+PD-1+ cells, and these cells were sorted into ICOS+CD38+ and ICOS-CD38- fractions. Either Ficoll-Paque PLUS or SepMate separation was used to isolate PBMC. Before DNA extraction, cell subsets were sorted from PBMC on a BD FACS Aria.

Comments on this clone: Its antigen is still unknown. Base quality data are lacking; no much larger clone is found one base away.

The material was CXCR5+ CD38- circulating T follicular helper cells from blood, obtained 7 days after influenza vaccination. The sample's cell subset or site label, decoded: circulating Tfh, non-naive CD4+CXCR5+PD-1+ (ICOS+CD38+ or ICOS-CD38-). This TCR was sampled from an adult who received the influenza vaccine. The rearranged segments are TRBV2 and TRBJ2-3, with 14 middle bases fitting TRBD2. The nucleotides read TGTGCCAGCAGAGTGGGGACTAGCGGGAGTGCGGGCACAGATACGCAGTATTTT. Its protein product is CASRVGTSGSAGTDTQYF.